Listed here is a single T cell receptor beta chain. The antigen remains unidentified. The junction departs from germline at one end; a sequencing error may be responsible. The length of the CDR3 is 17 residues. Germline CDR1 SGHVS, CDR2 FQNEAQ. This sample is drawn from a study of type 1 and type 2 diabetes patients. Study overall: The cohort mixed type 1 diabetes, type 2 diabetes and nondiabetic donors. CD4+ or CD8+ T cells were positively selected from PBMCs with microbeads. Study-wide results and caveats: Type 2 diabetes and control V and J usage correlated highly, around 0.97.

The PCR template was genomic DNA. A primer set of 30 forward and 13 reverse primers amplified the CDR3. Each CDR3 protein gets one entry after TCRdb re-called the multiplex PCR reads with MiXCR. The table has 280,000 or so distinct CDR3 sequences, around 47% seen once; the top ten hold roughly 15%. This TCR was recovered from a man aged 18 to 30 with type 2 diabetes. V usage is TRBV7-8 and J usage is TRBJ2-1, with D perhaps being TRBD1 or TRBD2 (6 bases each). The sequenced sample was peripheral blood mononuclear cells (PBMCs). In DNA, the CDR3 is TGTGCCAGCAGCTTAGACGGGGGCGTGTTTCCCCACAATAAGCAGTTCTTC. Its protein is CASSLDGGVFPHNKQFF.